This T cell receptor beta chain was captured in a study of breast tumors, draining lymph nodes, adjacent tissues. Findings and limits, study-wide: Findings are consistent with lymph node origin and intratumoral expansion of most tumor T cells. Tumor repertoires ranked between lymph nodes and nontumor tissue in diversity, with V and J gene preferences.

CDR3 length: 12 amino acids. V was clipped by 1 base and J by 7 bases, with 5 bases between them. From germline, CDR1 is GTSNPN and CDR2 SVGIG (reference sequence). Breast cancer patients provided tissue from their axillary draining lymph nodes. This clonotype was seen ten or more times. The antigen remains undetermined. Via MiXCR, TCRdb re-called the multiplex PCR reads, giving one row per CDR3 protein. Of some 150,000 distinct CDR3 sequences in the sample, approximately 30% were seen once. The receptor was derived from a female donor with breast cancer. Some clones in this sample may be carry-over from other donors' samples. V and J are TRBV30 and TRBJ1-6, with no clear D. The sample was axillary lymph node tissue. The CDR3 DNA reads as TGTGCCTGGAGTGATCCAAATTCACCCCTCCACTTT. Its translation is CAWSDPNSPLHF.